Listed below are T cell receptor beta chains from one sample, sequenced in a study of shared clonotypes between healthy human individuals. This table comes from immunoSEQ multiplex PCR, and its TCRdb copy is limited to in-frame clones, with some not included. This sample has 2 million to 2.5 million clones, with 85% to 95% found just once. Sequenced: naive CD4+ T cells sorted from blood. The receptors shown here come from a man aged 18-30 years in good health. Both conserved end residues are part of each CDR3. Fields, in order: clone size, D gene, V gene, J gene, CDR3 protein, CDR3 DNA. A D gene is named only where the DNA matches it firmly. Expanded clones are given a class, and other clones once, few, many or no size at all.

.	.	TRBV6-5	TRBJ2-1	CASRGIYNEQFF	TGTGCCAGCAGGGGGATTTACAATGAGCAGTTCTTC
.	.	TRBV4-1	TRBJ2-2	CASSQAGQNTGELFF	TGCGCCAGCAGCCAAGCGGGACAGAACACCGGGGAGCTGTTTTTT
.	.	TRBV30	TRBJ1-1	CAWSPPPTSNTEAFF	TGTGCCTGGAGTCCCCCACCAACATCGAACACTGAAGCTTTCTTT
.	TRBD1	TRBV28	TRBJ2-5	CASSPGTVAETQYF	TGTGCCAGCAGCCCCGGGACAGTTGCAGAGACCCAGTACTTC
.	TRBD1	TRBV30	TRBJ1-2	CAWSRGEGAGGYTF	TGTGCCTGGAGTAGAGGAGAGGGGGCAGGAGGCTACACCTTC
.	.	TRBV5-1	TRBJ2-3	CASSLVPDSTDTQYF	TGCGCCAGCAGCTTGGTGCCAGATAGCACAGATACGCAGTATTTT
.	.	TRBV4-2	TRBJ1-4	CASSPVGEAAEKLFF	TGTGCCAGCAGCCCTGTAGGGGAGGCGGCTGAAAAACTGTTTTTT
.	.	TRBV11-2	TRBJ2-1	CASSFSENNEQFF	TGTGCCAGCAGCTTCTCCGAGAACAATGAGCAGTTCTTC
.	.	TRBV28	TRBJ1-2	CASSPEAQTTYGYTF	TGTGCCAGCAGTCCAGAGGCCCAAACTACCTATGGCTACACCTTC
once	.	TRBV14	TRBJ1-1	CASSQEDVFGTMNTEAFF	TGTGCCAGCAGCCAAGAGGATGTCTTTGGGACGATGAACACTGAAGCTTTCTTT
.	.	TRBV6-6	TRBJ1-1	CASSYSYLLEAFF	TGTGCCAGCAGTTACTCCTACCTACTTGAAGCTTTCTTT
.	.	TRBV4-1	TRBJ1-1	CASSQVIPGRAFF	TGCGCCAGCAGCCAAGTCATTCCCGGACGCGCTTTCTTT
.	.	TRBV2	TRBJ2-7	CASTPKRAGHEQYF	TGTGCCAGCACCCCGAAGCGAGCCGGGCATGAGCAGTACTTC
.	.	TRBV9	TRBJ1-1	CASSEGVVKNTEAFF	TGTGCCAGCAGCGAGGGGGTAGTGAAGAACACTGAAGCTTTCTTT
once	.	TRBV28	TRBJ1-2	CASSFGGQGYTF	TGTGCCAGCAGTTTTGGGGGGCAAGGCTACACCTTC
.	.	TRBV5-1	TRBJ2-6	CASSWSSGANVLTF	TGCGCCAGCAGCTGGAGCTCTGGGGCCAACGTCCTGACTTTC
.	.	TRBV21-1	TRBJ2-7	CASSKSKGQGPSSYEQYF	TGTGCCAGCAGCAAAAGTAAGGGACAGGGACCTAGCTCCTACGAGCAGTACTTC
.	TRBD2	TRBV6-1	TRBJ2-7	CASTTRRASGEWQYF	TGTGCCAGCACAACCCGGAGGGCTAGCGGGGAATGGCAGTACTTC
once	TRBD2	TRBV29-1	TRBJ2-5	CSVEGTSGYQETQYF	TGCAGCGTTGAGGGGACTAGCGGGTACCAAGAGACCCAGTACTTC
.	.	TRBV28	TRBJ2-7	CASSFSGGRPAYEQYF	TGTGCCAGCAGTTTTTCAGGTGGAAGGCCCGCCTACGAGCAGTACTTC
.	.	TRBV10-3	TRBJ1-5	CAISGGNSNQPQHF	TGTGCCATCAGTGGGGGGAACAGCAATCAGCCCCAGCATTTT
.	TRBD2	TRBV6-4	TRBJ2-1	CASSDRAGARFF	TGTGCCAGCAGTGACCGGGCGGGAGCTCGGTTCTTC
.	.	TRBV5-1	TRBJ1-1	CASSLGLTEAFF	TGCGCCAGCAGCTTGGGGCTCACTGAAGCTTTCTTT
.	.	TRBV25-1	TRBJ2-1	CASRRAFNNEQFF	TGTGCCAGCCGTAGGGCCTTTAACAATGAGCAGTTCTTC
.	TRBD2	TRBV6-5	TRBJ2-7	CASRRRGGGREQYF	TGTGCCAGCAGACGGCGGGGGGGTGGTCGGGAGCAGTACTTC
.	.	TRBV28	TRBJ2-3	CASSLSHNTQYF	TGTGCCAGCAGTTTATCTCACAATACGCAGTATTTT
.	.	TRBV21-1	TRBJ1-6	CASSHNRTGYSPLHF	TGTGCCAGCAGCCACAATAGGACAGGTTATTCACCCCTCCACTTT
.	.	TRBV30	TRBJ2-1	CAWSREVEQFF	TGTGCCTGGAGTAGGGAGGTTGAGCAGTTCTTC
once	.	TRBV5-4	TRBJ1-2	CASSLAGDTPPGYTF	TGTGCCAGCAGCTTGGCAGGGGACACCCCGCCGGGCTACACCTTC
.	.	TRBV5-1	TRBJ2-3	CASSGGAAGPDTQYF	TGCGCCAGCAGCGGGGGAGCGGCAGGTCCAGATACGCAGTATTTT
.	.	TRBV5-8	TRBJ1-6	CASSLDLGGGASPLHF	TGTGCCAGCAGCTTGGATCTGGGAGGGGGAGCTTCACCCCTCCACTTT
.	.	TRBV28	TRBJ2-2	CASRPGSDTGELFF	TGTGCCAGCAGGCCCGGGTCAGACACCGGGGAGCTGTTTTTT
.	.	TRBV6-1	TRBJ1-1	CASSEGQGWTTEAFF	TGTGCCAGCAGTGAAGGTCAGGGATGGACTACTGAAGCTTTCTTT
.	.	TRBV9	TRBJ2-7	CASSVGGGTYEQYF	TGTGCCAGCAGCGTAGGAGGGGGTACGTACGAGCAGTACTTC
once	.	TRBV11-2	TRBJ1-1	CASSLEQGITEAFF	TGTGCCAGCAGCTTAGAACAAGGGATTACTGAAGCTTTCTTT
.	.	TRBV7-3	TRBJ2-1	CASSLQGGVMYGEQFF	TGTGCCAGCAGCTTGCAGGGTGGTGTCATGTATGGTGAGCAGTTCTTC
.	.	TRBV18	TRBJ1-2	CASSLGTASYTF	TGTGCCAGCTCCCTCGGAACTGCAAGCTACACCTTC
.	.	TRBV6-7	TRBJ2-3	CASSSPATDTQYF	TGTGCCAGCAGTTCCCCAGCCACAGATACGCAGTATTTT
.	.	TRBV5-1	TRBJ1-1	CASSSGTGGSGTEAFF	TGCGCCAGCAGCTCCGGGACCGGAGGGTCGGGCACTGAAGCTTTCTTT
.	TRBD1	TRBV6-5	TRBJ1-2	CASRSMGQFYGYTF	TGTGCCAGCAGATCAATGGGACAGTTTTATGGCTACACCTTC
once	TRBD1	TRBV18	TRBJ2-7	CASSGLSGGEQYF	TGTGCCAGCTCAGGTTTGTCAGGGGGCGAGCAGTACTTC
.	.	TRBV6-6	TRBJ2-3	CASSYFSTDTQYF	TGTGCCAGCAGTTACTTTAGCACAGATACGCAGTATTTT
.	.	TRBV29-1	TRBJ2-6	CSAVGDSGANVLTF	TGCAGCGCCGTAGGGGACTCTGGGGCCAACGTCCTGACTTTC
.	.	TRBV29-1	TRBJ1-1	CSVGTVRAFF	TGCAGCGTTGGGACAGTTCGAGCTTTCTTT
.	.	TRBV5-1	TRBJ2-2	CASSSRSTGELFF	TGCGCCAGCAGCTCCAGGAGCACCGGGGAGCTGTTTTTT
.	.	TRBV5-1	TRBJ1-4	CASSLTPGIGEKLFF	TGCGCCAGCAGCCTAACACCAGGGATCGGGGAAAAACTGTTTTTT
.	.	TRBV6-5	TRBJ2-7	CASRSAGTTYEQYF	TGTGCCAGCAGGTCCGCCGGGACAACCTACGAGCAGTACTTC
.	.	TRBV5-4	TRBJ2-5	CASSLGGADKKTQYF	TGTGCCAGCAGCTTGGGAGGTGCAGATAAGAAGACCCAGTACTTC
.	TRBD2	TRBV7-9	TRBJ2-1	CASSARLAGGNEQFF	TGTGCCAGCAGCGCCAGACTAGCGGGTGGGAATGAGCAGTTCTTC